This T cell receptor beta chain derives from a study of shared clonotypes between healthy human individuals. Across the study: Per donor, three plates held CD4 naive cells, three held CD4 memory, two held CD8 naive and one held CD8 memory.

Sequencing was at deep level. The protocol was immunoSEQ multiplex PCR, while the TCRdb copy is restricted to in-frame clones and leaves out a portion. The data contain 1,500,000 or so clones, less than 99% of them seen just once; the ten biggest clones take up about 0.35%. This CDR3 has 15 amino acids. With V trimmed by 4 bases and J by 1 base, 4 bases remained unmatched. Per germline, CDR1 SGHTA and CDR2 FQGNSA. Sequenced sample: naive CD4+ T cells sorted from blood. Specified subset: CD45RA+ positively selected. The chain carries TRBV7-2 and TRBJ2-3, with 8 bases lining up with TRBD2. This receptor was taken from a man aged 25 to 40 in good health. CDR3 sequence (DNA): TGTGCCAGCAGCTGGGGACTAGGAGGCACAGATACGCAGTATTTT. This gives the protein CASSWGLGGTDTQYF. The complete variable domain, with remaining parts taken from reference TRBV7-2 and TRBJ2-3, reads GAGVSQSPSNKVTEKGKDVELRCDPISGHTALYWYRQSLGQGLEFLIYFQGNSAPDKSGLPSDRFSAERTGGSVSTLTIQRTQQEDSAVYLCASSWGLGGTDTQYFGPGTRLTVL.